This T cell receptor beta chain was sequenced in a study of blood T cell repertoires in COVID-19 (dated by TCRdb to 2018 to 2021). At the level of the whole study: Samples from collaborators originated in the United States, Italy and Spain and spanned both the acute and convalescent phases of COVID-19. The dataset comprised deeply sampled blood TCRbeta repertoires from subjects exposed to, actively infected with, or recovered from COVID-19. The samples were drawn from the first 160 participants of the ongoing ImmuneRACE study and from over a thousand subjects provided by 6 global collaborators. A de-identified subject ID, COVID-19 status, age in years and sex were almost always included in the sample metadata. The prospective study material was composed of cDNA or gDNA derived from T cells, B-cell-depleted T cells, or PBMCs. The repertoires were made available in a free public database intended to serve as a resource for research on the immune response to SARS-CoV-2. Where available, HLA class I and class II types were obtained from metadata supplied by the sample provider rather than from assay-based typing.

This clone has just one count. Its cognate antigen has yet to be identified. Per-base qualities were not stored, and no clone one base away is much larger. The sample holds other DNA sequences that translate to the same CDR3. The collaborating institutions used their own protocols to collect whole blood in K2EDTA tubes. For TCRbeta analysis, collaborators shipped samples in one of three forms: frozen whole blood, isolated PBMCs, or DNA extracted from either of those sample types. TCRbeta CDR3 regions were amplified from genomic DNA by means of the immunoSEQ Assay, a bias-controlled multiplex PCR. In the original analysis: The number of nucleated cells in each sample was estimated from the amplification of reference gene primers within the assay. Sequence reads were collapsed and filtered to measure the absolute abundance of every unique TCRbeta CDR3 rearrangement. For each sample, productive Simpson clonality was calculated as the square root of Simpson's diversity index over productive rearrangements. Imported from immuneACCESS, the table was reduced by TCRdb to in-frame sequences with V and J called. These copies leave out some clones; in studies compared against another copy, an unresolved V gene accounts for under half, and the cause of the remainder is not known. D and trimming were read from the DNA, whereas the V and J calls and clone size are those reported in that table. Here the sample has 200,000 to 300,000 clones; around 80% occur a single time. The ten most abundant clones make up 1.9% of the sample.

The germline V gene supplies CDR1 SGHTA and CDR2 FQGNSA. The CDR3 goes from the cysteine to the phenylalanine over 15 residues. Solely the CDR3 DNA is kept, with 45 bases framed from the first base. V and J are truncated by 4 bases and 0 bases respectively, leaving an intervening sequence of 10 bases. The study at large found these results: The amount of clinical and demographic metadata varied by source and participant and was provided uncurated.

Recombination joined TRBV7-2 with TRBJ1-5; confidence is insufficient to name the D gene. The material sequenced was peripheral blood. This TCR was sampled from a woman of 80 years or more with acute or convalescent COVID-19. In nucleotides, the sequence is TGTGCCAGCAGCTCGAACTTGAATAGCAATCAGCCCCAGCATTTT. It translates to CASSSNLNSNQPQHF.